This T cell receptor (beta chain) emerged from a study of monozygotic twins with inflammatory bowel disease. To note about this clonotype: The antigen is unknown.

General study points: IBD patients shared fewer clonotypes with others than healthy twins, especially with disease activity.

Germline CDR1 reads SGHRS; CDR2 reads YFSETQ. The CDR3 is 15 residues long. UMIs bearing a 6-nucleotide sample barcode were added through template switching. With the 5' RACE reads reprocessed, TCRdb shows one record per CDR3 protein and no DNA. The sample table sets out approximately 400,000 distinct CDR3 sequences. What was sequenced was blood. The chain is built from TRBV5-1 and TRBJ1-1; absent DNA, TCRdb's TRBD1 call cannot be checked. This clonotype was obtained from a human donor with ulcerative colitis or Crohn's disease, or a healthy co-twin of an affected twin (not recorded which). CDR3 protein: CASSLGQARNTEAFF.